This T cell receptor (beta chain) was identified during a study of shared clonotypes between healthy human individuals. J gave up 7 bases and V 0 bases, and 8 bases lay outside the gene matches. Looked up from germline, CDR1 is KGHSH and CDR2 is LQKENI. There are 16 residues in the CDR3. Original handling: Filtering differed since immunoSEQ provided only junctions, with no quality scores. The method was immunoSEQ multiplex PCR; TCRdb's version includes in-frame clones alone and lacks a portion of them. V and J calls and clone size are copied from that table; D and trimming were computed from the DNA. The sample lists about 2 million clones, just under 95% occurring once. Positive CCR7 selection of CD45RO-negative cells yielded the naive CD8 cells, and terminally differentiated effector memory CD45RA+ cells were excluded.

V is TRBV18 and J is TRBJ1-4; 7 nucleotides line up with TRBD1. The sequenced material came from naive CD8+ T cells sorted from blood. This TCR derives from a man aged 18 to 35 in good health. DNA of the CDR3: TGTGCCAGCTCACCACCTTCAGGGACAGATTCTGAAAAACTGTTTTTT. It encodes CASSPPSGTDSEKLFF.